This T cell receptor beta chain came from a study of T-cell reconstitution after alpha-beta-depleted transplantation in children. General study findings and limits: Expanded clones from the graft, numbering several hundred, reportedly supplied alpha-beta T cells about two months after transplant. Hyperexpanded clones declined; after one year, newly produced T cells mostly supplied diversity. At day 60, the high TCRbeta diversity found in some patients originated from recipient T cells and thymic progenitors that had survived.

Losses at the gene ends were 1 base for V and 3 bases for J; bases not matched to a gene: 4. The CDR3 sequence is 16 residues long. The germline CDR1 and CDR2 sequences are MNHEY and SMNVEV (reference sequence). This clonotype was seen at least ten times. Antigen unknown. For TCRbeta, the library was prepared with unique molecular identifiers. Each CDR3 protein is one row after TCRdb ran MiXCR on the PCR reads. The sample shows roughly 160,000 distinct CDR3 sequences, over 8.5% of them seen only once. The TCR originated in a boy between 2 and 10 years old with acute myeloid leukemia, due to receive a stem cell transplant. The rearrangement uses TRBV27 and TRBJ2-1, with TRBD2 matching 9 bases. The specimen was PBMCs, collected before TCRalphabeta/CD19-depleted stem cell transplant. As DNA, the CDR3 is TGTGCCAGCAGTTTATATGGGACTAGCAGCTACAATGAGCAGTTCTTC. The encoded protein is CASSLYGTSSYNEQFF.